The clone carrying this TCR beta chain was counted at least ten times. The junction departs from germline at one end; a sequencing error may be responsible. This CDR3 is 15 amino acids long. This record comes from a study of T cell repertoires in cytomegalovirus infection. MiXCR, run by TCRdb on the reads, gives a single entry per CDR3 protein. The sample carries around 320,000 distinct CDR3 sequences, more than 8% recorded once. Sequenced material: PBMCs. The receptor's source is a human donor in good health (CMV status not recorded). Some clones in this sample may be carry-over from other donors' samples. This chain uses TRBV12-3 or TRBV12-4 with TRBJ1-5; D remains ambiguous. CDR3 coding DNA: TGTGCCAGCAGCTTAGGAGGGTCGGGAAATCAGCCCCAGCATTTT. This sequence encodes CASSLGGSGNQPQHF.